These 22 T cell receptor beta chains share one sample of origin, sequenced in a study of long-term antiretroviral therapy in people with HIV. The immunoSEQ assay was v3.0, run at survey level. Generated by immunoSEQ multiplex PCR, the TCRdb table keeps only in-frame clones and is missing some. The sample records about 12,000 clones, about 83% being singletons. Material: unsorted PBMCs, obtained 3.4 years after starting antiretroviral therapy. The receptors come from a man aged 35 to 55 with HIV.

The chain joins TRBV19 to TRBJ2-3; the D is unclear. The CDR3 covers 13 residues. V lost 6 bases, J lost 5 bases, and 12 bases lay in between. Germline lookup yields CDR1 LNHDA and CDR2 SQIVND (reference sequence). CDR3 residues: CASRAGVGDTQYF. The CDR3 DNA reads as TGTGCCAGTAGGGCCGGAGTAGGAGATACGCAGTATTTT.

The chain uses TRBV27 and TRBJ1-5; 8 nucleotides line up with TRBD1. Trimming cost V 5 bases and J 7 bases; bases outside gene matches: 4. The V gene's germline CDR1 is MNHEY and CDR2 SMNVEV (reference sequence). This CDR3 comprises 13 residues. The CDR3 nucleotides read TGTGCCAGCAGTGGGGACAGGTCCCAGCCCCAGCATTTT. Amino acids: CASSGDRSQPQHF.

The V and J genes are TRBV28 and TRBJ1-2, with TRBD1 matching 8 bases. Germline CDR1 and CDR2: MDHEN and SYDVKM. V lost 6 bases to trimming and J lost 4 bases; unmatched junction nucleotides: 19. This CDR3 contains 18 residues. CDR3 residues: CASRMIKGRQGRFYGYTF. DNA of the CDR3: TGTGCCAGCAGGATGATTAAAGGGAGACAGGGGCGGTTCTATGGCTACACCTTC.

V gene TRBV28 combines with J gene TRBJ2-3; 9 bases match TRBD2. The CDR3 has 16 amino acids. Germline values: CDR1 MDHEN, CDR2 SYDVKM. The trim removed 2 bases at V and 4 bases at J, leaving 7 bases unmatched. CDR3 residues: CASSLTGVAGADTQYF. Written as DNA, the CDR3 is TGTGCCAGCAGTTTAACGGGGGTAGCGGGAGCAGATACGCAGTATTTT.

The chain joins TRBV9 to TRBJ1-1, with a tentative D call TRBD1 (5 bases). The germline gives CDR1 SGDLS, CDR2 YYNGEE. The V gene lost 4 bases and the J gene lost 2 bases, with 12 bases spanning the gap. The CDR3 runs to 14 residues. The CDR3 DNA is TGTGCCAGCAGCAAGTGGGACTTTAACACTGAAGCTTTCTTT. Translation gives CASSKWDFNTEAFF. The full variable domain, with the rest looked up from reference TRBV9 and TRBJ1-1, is DSGVTQTPKHLITATGQRVTLRCSPRSGDLSVYWYQQSLDQGLQFLIQYYNGEERAKGNILERFSAQQFPDLHSELNLSSLELGDSALYFCASSKWDFNTEAFFGQGTRLTVV.

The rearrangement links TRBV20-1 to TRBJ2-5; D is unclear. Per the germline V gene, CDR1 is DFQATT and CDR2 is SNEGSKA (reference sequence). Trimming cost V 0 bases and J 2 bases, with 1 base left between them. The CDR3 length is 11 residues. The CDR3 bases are TGCAGTGCTAGAGAGCAAGAGACCCAGTACTTC. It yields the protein CSAREQETQYF.

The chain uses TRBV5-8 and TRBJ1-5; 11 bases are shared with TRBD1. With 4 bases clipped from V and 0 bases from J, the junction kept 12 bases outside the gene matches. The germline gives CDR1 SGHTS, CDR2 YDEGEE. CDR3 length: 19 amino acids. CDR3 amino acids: CASSIGRDRGAYSNQPQHF. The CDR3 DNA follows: TGTGCCAGCAGCATTGGGCGGGACAGGGGGGCTTATAGCAATCAGCCCCAGCATTTT.

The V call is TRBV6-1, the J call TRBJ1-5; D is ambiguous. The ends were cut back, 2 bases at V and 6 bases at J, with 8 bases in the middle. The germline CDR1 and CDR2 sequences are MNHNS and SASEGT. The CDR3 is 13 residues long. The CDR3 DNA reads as TGTGCCAGCAGTGAAATGGGAACTCAGCCCCAGCATTTT. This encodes CASSEMGTQPQHF.

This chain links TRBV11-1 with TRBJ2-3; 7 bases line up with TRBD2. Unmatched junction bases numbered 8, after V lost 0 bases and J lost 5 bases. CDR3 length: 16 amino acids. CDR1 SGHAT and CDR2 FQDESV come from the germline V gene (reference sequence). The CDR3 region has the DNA TGTGCCAGCAGCTTAGCGCGTGTAGGGGAGGGAGATACGCAGTATTTT. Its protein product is CASSLARVGEGDTQYF. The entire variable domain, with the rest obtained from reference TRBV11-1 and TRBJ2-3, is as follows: EAEVAQSPRYKITEKSQAVAFWCDPISGHATLYWYRQILGQGPELLVQFQDESVVDDSQLPKDRFSAERLKGVDSTLKIQPAELGDSAMYLCASSLARVGEGDTQYFGPGTRLTVL.

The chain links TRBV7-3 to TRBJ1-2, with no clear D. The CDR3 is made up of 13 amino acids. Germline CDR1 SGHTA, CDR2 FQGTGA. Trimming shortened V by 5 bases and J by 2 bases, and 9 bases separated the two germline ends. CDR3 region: CASSREKNYGYTF. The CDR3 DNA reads TGTGCCAGCAGCCGCGAAAAGAACTATGGCTACACCTTC.

The CDR3 here is CASRGEFGEQFF. In nucleotides, the CDR3 is TGCGCCAGCCGCGGGGAGTTTGGTGAGCAGTTCTTC. V and J are TRBV5-1 and TRBJ2-1; a possible D gene is TRBD2 (6 bases). Per the germline V gene, CDR1 is SGHRS and CDR2 is YFSETQ. The CDR3 length is 12 residues. The germline V and J ends were trimmed by 7 bases and 9 bases, with 14 bases remaining between them.

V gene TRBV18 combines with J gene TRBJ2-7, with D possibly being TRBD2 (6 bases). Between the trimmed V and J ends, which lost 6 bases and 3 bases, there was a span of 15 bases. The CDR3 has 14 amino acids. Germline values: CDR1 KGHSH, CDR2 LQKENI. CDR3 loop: CASSPGPGGYEQYF. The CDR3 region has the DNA TGTGCCAGCTCGCCGGGTCCCGGGGGCTACGAGCAGTACTTC.

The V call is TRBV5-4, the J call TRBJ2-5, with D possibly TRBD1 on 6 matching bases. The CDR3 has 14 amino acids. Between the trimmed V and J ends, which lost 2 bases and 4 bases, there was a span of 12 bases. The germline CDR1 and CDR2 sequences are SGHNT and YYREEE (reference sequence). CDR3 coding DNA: TGTGCCAGCAGCTTCAAGGGACACGTAGAGACCCAGTACTTC. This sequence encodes CASSFKGHVETQYF.

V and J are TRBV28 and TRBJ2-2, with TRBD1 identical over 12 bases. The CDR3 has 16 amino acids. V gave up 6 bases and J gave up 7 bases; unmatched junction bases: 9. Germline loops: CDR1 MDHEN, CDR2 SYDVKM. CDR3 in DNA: TGTGCCAGCAGCCCGCTAGGGACAGGGGGCTTCGGGGAGCTGTTTTTT. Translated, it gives CASSPLGTGGFGELFF.

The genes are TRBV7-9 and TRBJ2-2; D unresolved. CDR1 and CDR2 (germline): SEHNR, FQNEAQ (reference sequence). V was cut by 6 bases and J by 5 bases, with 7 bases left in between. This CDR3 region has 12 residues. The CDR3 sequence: CASRSPTGELFF. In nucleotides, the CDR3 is TGTGCCAGCAGGAGTCCTACCGGGGAGCTGTTTTTT.

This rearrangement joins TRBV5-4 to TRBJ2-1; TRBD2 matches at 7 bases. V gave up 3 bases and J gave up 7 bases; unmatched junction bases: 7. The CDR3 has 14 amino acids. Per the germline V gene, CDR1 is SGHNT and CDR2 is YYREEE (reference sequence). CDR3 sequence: CASSSERGWNEQFF. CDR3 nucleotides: TGTGCCAGCAGCTCGGAGCGGGGTTGGAATGAGCAGTTCTTC.

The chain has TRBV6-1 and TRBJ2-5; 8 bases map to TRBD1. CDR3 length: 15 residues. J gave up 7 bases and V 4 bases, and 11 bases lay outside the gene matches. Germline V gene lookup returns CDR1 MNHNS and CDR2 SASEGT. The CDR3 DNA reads TGTGCCAGCAGTGCAGCGACAGGGGCCTTGGGGACCCAGTACTTC. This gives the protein CASSAATGALGTQYF.

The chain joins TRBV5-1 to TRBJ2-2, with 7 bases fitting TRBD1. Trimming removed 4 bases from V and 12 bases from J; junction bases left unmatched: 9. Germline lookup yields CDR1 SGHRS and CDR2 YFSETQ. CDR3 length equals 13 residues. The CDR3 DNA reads TGCGCCAGCAGCGTACAGGGGCACCCGAAGCTGTTTTTT. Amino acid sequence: CASSVQGHPKLFF.

The CDR3: CASSPQGTSTDEQFF. In nucleotides, the CDR3 is TGTGCCAGCAGCCCCCAGGGGACTAGTACCGATGAGCAGTTCTTC. The chain recombines TRBV7-9 with TRBJ2-1, with TRBD2 identical over 8 bases. After removal of 5 bases from V and 8 bases from J, the junction contained 11 bases not matched to a gene. CDR1 and CDR2 from the germline V gene are SEHNR and FQNEAQ (reference sequence). This CDR3 is built from 15 residues.

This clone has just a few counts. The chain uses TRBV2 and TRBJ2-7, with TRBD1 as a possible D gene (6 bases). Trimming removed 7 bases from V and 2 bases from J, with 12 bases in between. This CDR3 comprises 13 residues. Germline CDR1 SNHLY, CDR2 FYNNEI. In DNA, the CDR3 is TGTGCCAGCACACAGGGTCTTGCCTACGAGCAGTACTTC. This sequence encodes CASTQGLAYEQYF.

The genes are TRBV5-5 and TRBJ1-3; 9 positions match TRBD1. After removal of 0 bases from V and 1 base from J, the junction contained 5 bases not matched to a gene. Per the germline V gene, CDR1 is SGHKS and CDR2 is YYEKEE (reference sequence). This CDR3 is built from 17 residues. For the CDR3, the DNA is TGTGCCAGCAGCTTGGATTCGACAGGGGGATCTGGAAACACCATATATTTT. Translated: CASSLDSTGGSGNTIYF.

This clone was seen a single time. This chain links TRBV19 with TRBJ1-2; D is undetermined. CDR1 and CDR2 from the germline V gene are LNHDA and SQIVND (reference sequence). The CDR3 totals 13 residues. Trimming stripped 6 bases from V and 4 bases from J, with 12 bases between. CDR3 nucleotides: TGTGCCAGTAGCACCACAACATCCTATGGCTACACCTTC. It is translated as CASSTTTSYGYTF.